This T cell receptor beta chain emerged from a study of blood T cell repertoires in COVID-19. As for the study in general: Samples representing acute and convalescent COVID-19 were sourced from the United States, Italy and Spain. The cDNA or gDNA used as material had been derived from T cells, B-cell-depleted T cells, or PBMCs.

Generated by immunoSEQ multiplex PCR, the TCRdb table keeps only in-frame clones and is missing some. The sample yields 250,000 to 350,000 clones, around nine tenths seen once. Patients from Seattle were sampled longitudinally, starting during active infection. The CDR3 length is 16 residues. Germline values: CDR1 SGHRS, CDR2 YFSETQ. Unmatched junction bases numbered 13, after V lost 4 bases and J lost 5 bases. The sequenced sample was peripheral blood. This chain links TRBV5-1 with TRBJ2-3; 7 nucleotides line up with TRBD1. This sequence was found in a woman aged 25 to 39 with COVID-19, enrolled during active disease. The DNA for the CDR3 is TGCGCCAGCAGCGCAAGGCCGACAGGGTACGGAGATACGCAGTATTTT. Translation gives CASSARPTGYGDTQYF.